The present TCR beta chain was sequenced within a study of T cell responses to AZD1222 COVID-19 vaccine. Notes on the study in general: The sample set comprised mostly white British donors with more females, and clonal diversity was possibly underestimated. Two AZD1222 doses significantly raised spike-specific TCR breadth and depth over controls.

Trimming stripped 7 bases from V and 4 bases from J, with 11 bases between. Germline V gene data show CDR1 as LNHNV and CDR2 as YYDKDF (reference sequence). The CDR3 spans 13 residues. Profiled with immunoSEQ multiplex PCR; TCRdb holds only in-frame clones, not every one. The data hold over 50,000 clones, with 84% observed a single time. Remarks on this clone: Its antigen is still unknown.

This TCR derives from an adult in good health. The genes are TRBV15 and TRBJ1-5; D remains unclear. Sequences were derived from peripheral blood, sampled on day 0 of AZD1222 vaccination. Written as DNA, the CDR3 is TGTGCCACCAAAGGGAGTGGGAATCAGCCCCAGCATTTT. It is translated as CATKGSGNQPQHF.